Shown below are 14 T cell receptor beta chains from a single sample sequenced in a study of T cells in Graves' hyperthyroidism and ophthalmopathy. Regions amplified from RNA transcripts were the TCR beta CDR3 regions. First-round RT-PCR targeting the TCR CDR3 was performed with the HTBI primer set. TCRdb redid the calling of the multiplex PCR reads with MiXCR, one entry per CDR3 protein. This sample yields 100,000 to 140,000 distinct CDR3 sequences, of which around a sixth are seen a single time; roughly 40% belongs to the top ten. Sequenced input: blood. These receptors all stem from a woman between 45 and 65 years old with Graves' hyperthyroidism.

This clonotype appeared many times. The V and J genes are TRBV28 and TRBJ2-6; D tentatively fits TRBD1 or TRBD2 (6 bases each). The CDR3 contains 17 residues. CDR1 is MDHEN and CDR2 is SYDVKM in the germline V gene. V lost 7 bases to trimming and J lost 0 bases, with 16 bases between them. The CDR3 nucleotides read TGTGCCAGCACCGGGGGCAGGGCGACCTCTGGGGCCAACGTCCTGACTTTC. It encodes CASTGGRATSGANVLTF.

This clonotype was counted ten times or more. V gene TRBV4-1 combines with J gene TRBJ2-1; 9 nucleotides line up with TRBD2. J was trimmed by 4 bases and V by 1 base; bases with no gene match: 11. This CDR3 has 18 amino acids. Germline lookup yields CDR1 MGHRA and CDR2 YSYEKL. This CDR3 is CASSQAELAGAGYNEQFF. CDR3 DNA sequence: TGCGCCAGCAGCCAAGCCGAACTAGCGGGTGCGGGATACAATGAGCAGTTCTTC.

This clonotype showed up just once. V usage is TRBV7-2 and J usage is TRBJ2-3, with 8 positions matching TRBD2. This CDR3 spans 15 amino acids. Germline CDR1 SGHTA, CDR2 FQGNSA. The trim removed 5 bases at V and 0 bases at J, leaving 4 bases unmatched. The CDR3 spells CASSPGRGSTDTQYF. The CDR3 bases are TGTGCCAGCAGCCCCGGGAGGGGGAGCACAGATACGCAGTATTTT.

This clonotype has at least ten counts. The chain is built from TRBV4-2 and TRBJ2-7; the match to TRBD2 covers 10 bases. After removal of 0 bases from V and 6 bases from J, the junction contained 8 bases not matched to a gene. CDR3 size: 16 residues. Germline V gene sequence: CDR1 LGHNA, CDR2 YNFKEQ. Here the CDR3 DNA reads TGTGCCAGCAGCCAAGAGATTCGAGCGGGAGGGTCCGAGCAGTACTTC. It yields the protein CASSQEIRAGGSEQYF.

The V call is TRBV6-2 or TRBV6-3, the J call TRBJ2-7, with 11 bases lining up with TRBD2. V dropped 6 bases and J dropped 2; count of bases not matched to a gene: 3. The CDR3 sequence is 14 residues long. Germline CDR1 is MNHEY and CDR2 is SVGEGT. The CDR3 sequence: CASRGTSGTYEQYF. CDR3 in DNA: TGTGCCAGCAGAGGGACTAGCGGTACCTACGAGCAGTACTTC.

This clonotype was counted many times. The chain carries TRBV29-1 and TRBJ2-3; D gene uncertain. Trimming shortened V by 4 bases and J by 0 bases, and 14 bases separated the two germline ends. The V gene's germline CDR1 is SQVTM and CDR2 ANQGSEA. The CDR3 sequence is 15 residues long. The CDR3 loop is CSVVPTASSTDTQYF. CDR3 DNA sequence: TGCAGCGTTGTTCCTACAGCAAGTAGCACAGATACGCAGTATTTT.

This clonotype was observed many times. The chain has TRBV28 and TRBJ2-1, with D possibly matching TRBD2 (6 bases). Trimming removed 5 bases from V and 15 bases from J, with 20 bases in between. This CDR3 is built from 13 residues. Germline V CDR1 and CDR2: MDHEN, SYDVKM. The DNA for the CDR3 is TGTGCCAGCAGTCGGACTACCTTGAGTTATTGGTTCTTC. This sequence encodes CASSRTTLSYWFF. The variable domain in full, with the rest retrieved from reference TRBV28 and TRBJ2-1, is DVKVTQSSRYLVKRTGEKVFLECVQDMDHENMFWYRQDPGLGLRLIYFSYDVKMKEKGDIPEGYSVSREKKERFSLILESASTNQTSMYLCASSRTTLSYWFFGPGTRLTVL.

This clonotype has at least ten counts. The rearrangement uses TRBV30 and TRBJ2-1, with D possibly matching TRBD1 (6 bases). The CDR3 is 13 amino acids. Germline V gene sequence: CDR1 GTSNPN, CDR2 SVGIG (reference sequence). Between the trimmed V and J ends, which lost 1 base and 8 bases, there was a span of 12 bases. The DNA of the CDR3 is TGTGCCTGGAGTGGGGGGCGCATCCATGAGCAGTTCTTC. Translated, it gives CAWSGGRIHEQFF.

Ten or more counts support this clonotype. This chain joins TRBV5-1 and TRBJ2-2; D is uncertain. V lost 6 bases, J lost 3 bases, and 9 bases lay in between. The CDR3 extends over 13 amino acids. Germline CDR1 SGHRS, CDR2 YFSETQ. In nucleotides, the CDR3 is TGCGCCAGCACGAGCCCGTACACCGGGGAGCTGTTTTTT. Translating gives CASTSPYTGELFF. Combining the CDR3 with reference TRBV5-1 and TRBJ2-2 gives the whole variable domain KAGVTQTPRYLIKTRGQQVTLSCSPISGHRSVSWYQQTPGQGLQFLFEYFSETQRNKGNFPGRFSGRQFSNSRSEMNVSTLELGDSALYLCASTSPYTGELFFGEGSRLTVL.

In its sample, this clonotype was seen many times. CDR3 bases: TGTGCCTGGAGTAACGGGCCTGGCTACGAGCAGTACGTC. Residues: CAWSNGPGYEQYV. V is TRBV30 and J is TRBJ2-7; D gene ambiguous. Per germline, CDR1 GTSNPN and CDR2 SVGIG (reference sequence). The germline V and J ends were trimmed by 2 bases and 3 bases, with 11 bases remaining between them. CDR3 size: 13 residues.

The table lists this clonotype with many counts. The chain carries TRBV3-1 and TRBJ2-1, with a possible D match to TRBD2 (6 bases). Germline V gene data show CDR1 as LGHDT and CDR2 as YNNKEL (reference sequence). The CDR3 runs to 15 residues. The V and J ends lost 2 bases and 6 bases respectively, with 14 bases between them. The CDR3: CASSQPGGIFNEQFF. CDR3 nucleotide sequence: TGTGCCAGCAGCCAACCAGGCGGGATTTTCAATGAGCAGTTCTTC.

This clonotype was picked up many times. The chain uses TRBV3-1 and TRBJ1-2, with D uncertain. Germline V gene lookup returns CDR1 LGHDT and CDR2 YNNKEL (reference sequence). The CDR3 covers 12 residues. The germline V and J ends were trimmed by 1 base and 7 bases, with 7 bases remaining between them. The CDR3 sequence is CASSQVRGGYTF. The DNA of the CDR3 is TGTGCCAGCAGCCAAGTACGGGGTGGCTACACCTTC. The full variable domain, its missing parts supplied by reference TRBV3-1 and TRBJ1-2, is DTAVSQTPKYLVTQMGNDKSIKCEQNLGHDTMYWYKQDSKKFLKIMFSYNNKELIINETVPNRFSPKSPDKAHLNLHINSLELGDSAVYFCASSQVRGGYTFGSGTRLTVV.

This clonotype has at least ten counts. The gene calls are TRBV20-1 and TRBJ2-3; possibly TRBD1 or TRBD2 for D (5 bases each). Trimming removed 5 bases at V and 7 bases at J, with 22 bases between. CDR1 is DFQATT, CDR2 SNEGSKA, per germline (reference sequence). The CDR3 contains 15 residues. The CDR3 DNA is TGCAGTGCTGGGGGATGGGCGGCTTTCGAAAATACGCAGTATTTT. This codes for CSAGGWAAFENTQYF.

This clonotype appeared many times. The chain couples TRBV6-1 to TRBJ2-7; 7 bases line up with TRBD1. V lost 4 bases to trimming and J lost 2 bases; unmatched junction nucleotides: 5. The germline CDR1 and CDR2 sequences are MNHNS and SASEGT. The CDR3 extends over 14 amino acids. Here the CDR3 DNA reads TGTGCCAGCAGTGTTGGGACAGCCGCCTACGAGCAGTACTTC. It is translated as CASSVGTAAYEQYF.